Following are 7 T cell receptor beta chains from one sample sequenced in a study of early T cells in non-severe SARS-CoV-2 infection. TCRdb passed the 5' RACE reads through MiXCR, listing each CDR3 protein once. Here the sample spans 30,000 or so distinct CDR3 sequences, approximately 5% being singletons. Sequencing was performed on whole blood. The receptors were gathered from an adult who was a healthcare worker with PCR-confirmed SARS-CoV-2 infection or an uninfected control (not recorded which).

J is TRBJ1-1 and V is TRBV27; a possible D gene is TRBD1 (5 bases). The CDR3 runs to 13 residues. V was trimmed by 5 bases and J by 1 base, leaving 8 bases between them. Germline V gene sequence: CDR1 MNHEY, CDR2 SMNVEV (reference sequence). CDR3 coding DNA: TGTGCCAGCAGTAGCGGACAGAACACTGAAGCTTTCTTT. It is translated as CASSSGQNTEAFF.

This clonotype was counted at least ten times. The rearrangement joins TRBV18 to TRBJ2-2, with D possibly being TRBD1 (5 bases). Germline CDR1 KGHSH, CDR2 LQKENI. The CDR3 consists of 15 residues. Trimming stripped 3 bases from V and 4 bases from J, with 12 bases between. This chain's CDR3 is CASSPTDDSTGELFF. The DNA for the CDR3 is TGTGCCAGCTCACCCACCGACGACAGCACCGGGGAGCTGTTTTTT. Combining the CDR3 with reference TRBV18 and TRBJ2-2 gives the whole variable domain NAGVMQNPRHLVRRRGQEARLRCSPMKGHSHVYWYRQLPEEGLKFMVYLQKENIIDESGMPKERFSAEFPKEGPSILRIQQVVRGDSAAYFCASSPTDDSTGELFFGEGSRLTVL.

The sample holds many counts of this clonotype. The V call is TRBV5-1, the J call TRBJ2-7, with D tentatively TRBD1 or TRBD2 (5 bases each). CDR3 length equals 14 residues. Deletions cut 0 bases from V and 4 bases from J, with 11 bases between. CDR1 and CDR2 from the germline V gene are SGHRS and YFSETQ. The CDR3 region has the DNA TGCGCCAGCAGCTTGGGAGGGGCAGAATACGAGCAGTACTTC. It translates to CASSLGGAEYEQYF. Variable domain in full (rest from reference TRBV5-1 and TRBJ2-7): KAGVTQTPRYLIKTRGQQVTLSCSPISGHRSVSWYQQTPGQGLQFLFEYFSETQRNKGNFPGRFSGRQFSNSRSEMNVSTLELGDSALYLCASSLGGAEYEQYFGPGTRLTVT.

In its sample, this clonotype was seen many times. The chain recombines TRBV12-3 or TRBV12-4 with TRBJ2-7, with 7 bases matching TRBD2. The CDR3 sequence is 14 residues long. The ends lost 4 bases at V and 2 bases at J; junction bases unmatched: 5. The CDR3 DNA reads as TGTGCCAGCAGTTGGGGGGGACTTCCCTACGAGCAGTACTTC. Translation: CASSWGGLPYEQYF.

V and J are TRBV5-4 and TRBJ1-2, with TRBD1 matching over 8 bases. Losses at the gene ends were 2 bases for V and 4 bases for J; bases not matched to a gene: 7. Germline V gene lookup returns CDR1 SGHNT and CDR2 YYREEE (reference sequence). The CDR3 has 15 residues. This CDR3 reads CASSFPGQGIYGYTF. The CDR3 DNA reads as TGTGCCAGCAGCTTCCCCGGACAGGGCATCTATGGCTACACCTTC.

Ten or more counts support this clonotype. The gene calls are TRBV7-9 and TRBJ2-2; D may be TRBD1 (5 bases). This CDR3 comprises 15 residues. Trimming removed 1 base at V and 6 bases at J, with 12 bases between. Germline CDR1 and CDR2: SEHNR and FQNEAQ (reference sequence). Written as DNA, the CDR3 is TGTGCCAGCAGCTTAGGCCAATGGGGCGCCGGGGAGCTGTTTTTT. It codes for CASSLGQWGAGELFF. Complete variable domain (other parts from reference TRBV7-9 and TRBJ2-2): DTGVSQNPRHKITKRGQNVTFRCDPISEHNRLYWYRQTLGQGPEFLTYFQNEAQLEKSRLLSDRFSAERPKGSFSTLEIQRTEQGDSAMYLCASSLGQWGAGELFFGEGSRLTVL.

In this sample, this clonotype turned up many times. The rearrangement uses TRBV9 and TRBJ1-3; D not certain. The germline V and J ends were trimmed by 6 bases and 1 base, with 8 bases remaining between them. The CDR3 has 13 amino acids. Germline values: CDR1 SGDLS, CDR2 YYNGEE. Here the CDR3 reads CASTPLSGNTIYF. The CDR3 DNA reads TGTGCCAGCACCCCCCTATCTGGAAACACCATATATTTT.